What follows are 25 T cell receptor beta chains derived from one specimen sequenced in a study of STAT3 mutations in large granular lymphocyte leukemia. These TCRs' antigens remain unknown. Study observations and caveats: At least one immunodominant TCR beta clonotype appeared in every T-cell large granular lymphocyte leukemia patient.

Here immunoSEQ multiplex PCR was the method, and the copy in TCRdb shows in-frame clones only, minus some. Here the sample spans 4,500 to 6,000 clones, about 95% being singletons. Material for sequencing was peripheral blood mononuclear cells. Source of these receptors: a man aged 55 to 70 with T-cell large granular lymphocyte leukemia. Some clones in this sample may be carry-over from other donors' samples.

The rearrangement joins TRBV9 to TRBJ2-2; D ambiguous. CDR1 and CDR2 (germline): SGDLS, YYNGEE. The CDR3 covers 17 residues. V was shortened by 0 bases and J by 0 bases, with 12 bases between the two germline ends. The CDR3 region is CASSVGSRATNTGELFF. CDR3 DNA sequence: TGTGCCAGCAGCGTAGGAAGTCGCGCAACGAACACCGGGGAGCTGTTTTTT.

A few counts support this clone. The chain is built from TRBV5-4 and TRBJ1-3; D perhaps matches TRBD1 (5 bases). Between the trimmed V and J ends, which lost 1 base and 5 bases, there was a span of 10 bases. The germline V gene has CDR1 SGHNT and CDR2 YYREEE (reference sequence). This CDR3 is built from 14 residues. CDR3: CASSLMGDRNTIYF. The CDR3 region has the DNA TGTGCCAGCAGCTTGATGGGGGACCGAAACACCATATATTTT.

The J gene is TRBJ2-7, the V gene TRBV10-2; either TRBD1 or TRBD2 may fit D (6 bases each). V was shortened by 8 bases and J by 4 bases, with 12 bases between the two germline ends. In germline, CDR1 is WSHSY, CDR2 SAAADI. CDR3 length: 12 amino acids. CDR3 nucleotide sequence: TGCGCCAGCCGGGGGCAGAAGTACGAGCAGTACTTC. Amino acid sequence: CASRGQKYEQYF.

The CDR3 sequence is CASSPYRGRGDTQYF. DNA for the CDR3: TGTGCCAGCAGTCCGTACAGGGGACGGGGGGATACGCAGTATTTT. V is TRBV28 and J is TRBJ2-3, with D maybe TRBD1 (7 bases). Germline loops: CDR1 MDHEN, CDR2 SYDVKM. Trimming left V 5 bases short and J 6 bases short, with 18 bases between. The CDR3 sequence is 15 residues long.

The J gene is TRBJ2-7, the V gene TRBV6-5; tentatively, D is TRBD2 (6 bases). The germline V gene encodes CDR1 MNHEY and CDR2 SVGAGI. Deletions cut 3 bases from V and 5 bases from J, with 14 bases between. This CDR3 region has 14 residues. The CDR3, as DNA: TGTGCCAGCAGTTATTTTGTCACGGGGGACGAGCAGTACTTC. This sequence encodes CASSYFVTGDEQYF.

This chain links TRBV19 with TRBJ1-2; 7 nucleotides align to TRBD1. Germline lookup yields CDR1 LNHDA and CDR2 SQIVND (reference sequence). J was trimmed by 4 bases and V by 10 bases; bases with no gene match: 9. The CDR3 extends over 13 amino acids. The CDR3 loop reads CATSPTGSYGYTF. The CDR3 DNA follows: TGTGCCACCTCACCGACAGGGAGCTATGGCTACACCTTC.

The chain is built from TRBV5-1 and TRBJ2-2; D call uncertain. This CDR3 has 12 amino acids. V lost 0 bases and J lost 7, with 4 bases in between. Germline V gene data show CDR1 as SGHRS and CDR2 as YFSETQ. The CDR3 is CASSLEVGELFF. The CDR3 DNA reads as TGCGCCAGCAGCTTGGAGGTCGGGGAGCTGTTTTTT.

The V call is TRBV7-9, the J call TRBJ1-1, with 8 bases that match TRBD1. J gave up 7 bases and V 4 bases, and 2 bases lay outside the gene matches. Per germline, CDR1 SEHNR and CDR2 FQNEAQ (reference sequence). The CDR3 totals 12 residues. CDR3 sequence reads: CASSSTGGEAFF. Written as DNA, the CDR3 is TGTGCCAGCAGCTCAACAGGGGGTGAAGCTTTCTTT. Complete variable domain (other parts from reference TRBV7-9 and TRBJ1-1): DTGVSQNPRHKITKRGQNVTFRCDPISEHNRLYWYRQTLGQGPEFLTYFQNEAQLEKSRLLSDRFSAERPKGSFSTLEIQRTEQGDSAMYLCASSSTGGEAFFGQGTRLTVV.

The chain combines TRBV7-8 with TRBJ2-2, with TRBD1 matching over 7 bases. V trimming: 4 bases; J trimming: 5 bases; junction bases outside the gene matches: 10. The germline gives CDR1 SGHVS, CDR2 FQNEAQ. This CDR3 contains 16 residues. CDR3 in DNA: TGTGCCAGCAGCTATGGAAGACAGGGAGTGACCGGGGAGCTGTTTTTT. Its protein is CASSYGRQGVTGELFF. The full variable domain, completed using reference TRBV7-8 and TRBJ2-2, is GAGVSQSPRYKVAKRGQDVALRCDPISGHVSLFWYQQALGQGPEFLTYFQNEAQLDKSGLPSDRFFAERPEGSVSTLKIQRTQQEDSAVYLCASSYGRQGVTGELFFGEGSRLTVL.

In DNA, the CDR3 is TGTGCCAGCAGCCAAGTAGGCGAGGGGAAGTCTGCTTTCTTT. This translates into CASSQVGEGKSAFF. The chain joins TRBV4-2 to TRBJ1-1, with D perhaps TRBD1 (5 bases). This CDR3 has 14 amino acids. The V end was cut by 1 base, the J end by 11 bases, with 17 bases between. Germline V CDR1 and CDR2: LGHNA, YNFKEQ.

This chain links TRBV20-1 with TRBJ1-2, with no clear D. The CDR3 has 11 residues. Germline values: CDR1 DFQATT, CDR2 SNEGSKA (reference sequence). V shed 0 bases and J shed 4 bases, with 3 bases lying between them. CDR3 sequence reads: CSAREIYGYTF. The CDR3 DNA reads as TGCAGTGCTAGAGAGATCTATGGCTACACCTTC.

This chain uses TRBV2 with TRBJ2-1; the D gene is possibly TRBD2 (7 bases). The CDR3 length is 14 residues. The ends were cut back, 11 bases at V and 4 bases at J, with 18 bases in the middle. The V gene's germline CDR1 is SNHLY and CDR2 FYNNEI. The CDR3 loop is CAAQGRRGYNEQFF. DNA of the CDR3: TGTGCCGCGCAGGGGAGGCGGGGGTACAATGAGCAGTTCTTC. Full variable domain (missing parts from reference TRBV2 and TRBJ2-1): EPEVTQTPSHQVTQMGQEVILRCVPISNHLYFYWYRQILGQKVEFLVSFYNNEISEKSEIFDDQFSVERPDGSNFTLKIRSTKLEDSAMYFCAAQGRRGYNEQFFGPGTRLTVL.

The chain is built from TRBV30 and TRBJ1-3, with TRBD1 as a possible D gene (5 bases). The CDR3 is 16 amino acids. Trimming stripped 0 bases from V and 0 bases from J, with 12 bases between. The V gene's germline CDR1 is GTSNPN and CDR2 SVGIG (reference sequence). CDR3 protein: CAWSVAGRDSGNTIYF. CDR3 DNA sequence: TGTGCCTGGAGTGTAGCAGGGAGAGACTCTGGAAACACCATATATTTT.

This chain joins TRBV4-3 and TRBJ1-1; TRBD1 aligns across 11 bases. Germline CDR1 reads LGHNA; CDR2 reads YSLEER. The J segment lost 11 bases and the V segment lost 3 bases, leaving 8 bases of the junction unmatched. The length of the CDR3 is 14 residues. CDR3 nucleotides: TGCGCCAGCAGCCACCACTCGGGACAGGGGGTTGCTTTCTTT. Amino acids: CASSHHSGQGVAFF.

In nucleotides, the CDR3 is TGTGCCAGCACCTCGGGAGGGAAGCAGTTCTTC. Protein product: CASTSGGKQFF. This chain joins TRBV7-9 and TRBJ2-1, with 8 bases identical to TRBD2. The germline CDR1 and CDR2 sequences are SEHNR and FQNEAQ (reference sequence). Trimming cost V 7 bases and J 11 bases; bases outside gene matches: 4. The length of the CDR3 is 11 residues.

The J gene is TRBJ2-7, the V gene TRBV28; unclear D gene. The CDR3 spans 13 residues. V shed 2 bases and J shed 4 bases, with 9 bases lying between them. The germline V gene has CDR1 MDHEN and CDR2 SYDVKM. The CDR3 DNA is TGTGCCAGCAGTTTACAGCTGGAATACGAGCAGTACTTC. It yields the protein CASSLQLEYEQYF.

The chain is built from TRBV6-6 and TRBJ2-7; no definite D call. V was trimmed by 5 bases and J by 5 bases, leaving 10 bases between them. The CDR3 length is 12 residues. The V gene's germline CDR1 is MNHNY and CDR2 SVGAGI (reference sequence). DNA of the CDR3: TGTGCCAGCAGTGCAGAATTGAACGAGCAGTACTTC. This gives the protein CASSAELNEQYF.

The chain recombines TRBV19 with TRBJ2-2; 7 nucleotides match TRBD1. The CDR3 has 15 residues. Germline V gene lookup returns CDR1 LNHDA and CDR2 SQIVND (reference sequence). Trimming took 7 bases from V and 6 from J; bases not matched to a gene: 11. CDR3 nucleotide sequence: TGTGCCAGTATTCCAGCAGGGGGAATAGCCGGGGAGCTGTTTTTT. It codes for CASIPAGGIAGELFF.

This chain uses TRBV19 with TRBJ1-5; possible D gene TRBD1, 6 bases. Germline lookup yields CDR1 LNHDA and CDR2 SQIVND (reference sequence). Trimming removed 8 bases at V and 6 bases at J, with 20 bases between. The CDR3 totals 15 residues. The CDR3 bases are TGTGCCAGTGGTACAGGGAGAGGTGCGGTTCAGCCCCAGCATTTT. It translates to CASGTGRGAVQPQHF.

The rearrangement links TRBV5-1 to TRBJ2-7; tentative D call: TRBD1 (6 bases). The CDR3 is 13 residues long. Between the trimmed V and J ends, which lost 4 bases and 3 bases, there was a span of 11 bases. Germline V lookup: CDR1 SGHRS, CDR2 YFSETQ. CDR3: CASSVGQSYEQYF. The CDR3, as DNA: TGCGCCAGCAGCGTAGGACAGAGCTACGAGCAGTACTTC.

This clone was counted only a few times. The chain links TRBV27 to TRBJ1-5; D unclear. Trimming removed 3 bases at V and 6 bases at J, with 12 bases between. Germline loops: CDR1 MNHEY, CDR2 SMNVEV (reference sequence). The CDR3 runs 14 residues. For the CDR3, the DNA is TGTGCCAGCAGTTTTGGCCGCCGTGGTCAGCCCCAGCATTTT. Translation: CASSFGRRGQPQHF.

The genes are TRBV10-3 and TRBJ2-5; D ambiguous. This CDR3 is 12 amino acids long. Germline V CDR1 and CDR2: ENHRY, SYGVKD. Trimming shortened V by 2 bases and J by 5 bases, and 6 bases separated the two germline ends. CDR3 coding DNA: TGTGCCATCAGTGAGGGTCACGAGACCCAGTACTTC. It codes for CAISEGHETQYF.

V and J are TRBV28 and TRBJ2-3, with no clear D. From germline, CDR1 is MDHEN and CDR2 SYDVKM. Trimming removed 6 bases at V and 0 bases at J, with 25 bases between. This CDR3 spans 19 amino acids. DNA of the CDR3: TGTGCCAGCAGGTTGCGTAGTTTGGCGGCTTATCCTAGCACAGATACGCAGTATTTT. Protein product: CASRLRSLAAYPSTDTQYF.

CDR3 residues: CATSRLSRDRSYEQYF. The CDR3 DNA reads as TGTGCCACCAGCAGACTCTCCAGAGACAGAAGCTACGAGCAGTACTTC. This chain connects TRBV15 to TRBJ2-7, with TRBD1 as a possible D gene (5 bases). Trimming left V 2 bases short and J 3 bases short, with 17 bases between. Germline CDR1 LNHNV, CDR2 YYDKDF (reference sequence). This CDR3 has 16 amino acids.

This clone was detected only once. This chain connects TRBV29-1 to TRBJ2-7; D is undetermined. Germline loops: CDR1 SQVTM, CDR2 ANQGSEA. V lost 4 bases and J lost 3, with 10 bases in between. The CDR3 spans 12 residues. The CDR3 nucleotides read TGCAGCGTTGGGGGTCCTGACTACGAGCAGTACTTC. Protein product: CSVGGPDYEQYF.